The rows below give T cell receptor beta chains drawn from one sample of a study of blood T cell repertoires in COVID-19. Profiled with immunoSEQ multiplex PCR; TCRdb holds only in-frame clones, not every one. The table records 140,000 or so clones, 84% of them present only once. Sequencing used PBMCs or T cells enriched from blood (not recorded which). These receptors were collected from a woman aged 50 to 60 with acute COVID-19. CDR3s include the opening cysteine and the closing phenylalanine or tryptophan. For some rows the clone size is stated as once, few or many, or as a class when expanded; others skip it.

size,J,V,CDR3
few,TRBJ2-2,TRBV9,CASSVGSGTGELFF
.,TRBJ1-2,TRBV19,CASKEHRAVSGYTF
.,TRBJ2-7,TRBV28,CASSSIRPLKRPYEQYF
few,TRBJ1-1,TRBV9,CASSLTQNTEAFF
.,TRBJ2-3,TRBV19,CATRRLGGRGTDTQYF
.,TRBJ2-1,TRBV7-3,CASSLGGGRGNEQFF
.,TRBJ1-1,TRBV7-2,CASSLVAGGGRTEAFF
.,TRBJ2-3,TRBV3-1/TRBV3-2,CASARRGTGSSDTQYF
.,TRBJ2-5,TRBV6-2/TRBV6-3,CASSIGSGTSGRAGQTQYF
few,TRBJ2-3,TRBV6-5,CASSTRTGTDTQYF
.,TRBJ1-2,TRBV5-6,CASSPGQLYGYTF
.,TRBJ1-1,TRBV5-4,CASNSYRGVGTEAFF
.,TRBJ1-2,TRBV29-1,CSVGGGEDYGYTF
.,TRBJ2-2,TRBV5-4,CASSSPVPGRSGELFF
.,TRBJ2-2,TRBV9,CASSPRTGGTGELFF
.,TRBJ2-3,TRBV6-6,CASSRALAGGTDTQYF
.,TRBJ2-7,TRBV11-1,CASSTRLAGRYEQYF
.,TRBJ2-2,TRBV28,CASTPRRQGGGTGELFF
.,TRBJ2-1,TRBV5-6,CASSLRRLAGNNEQFF
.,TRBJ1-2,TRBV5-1,CASSAAGEGGYGYTF